This T cell receptor (beta chain) comes out of a study of human T cells and chemical hapten exposure. General study results and limits: The number of TCRs above 1 in 1000 frequency did not change after DPC sensitization.

Points on this clonotype: Its specificity is unknown.

Total RNA was isolated from unfractionated whole blood. The CDR3 extends over 16 amino acids. J gave up 5 bases and V 4 bases, and 12 bases lay outside the gene matches. CDR1 and CDR2 (germline): SQVTM, ANQGSEA. The study's library attached unique molecular identifiers to single cDNA molecules. TCRdb called the 5' RACE reads again in MiXCR, with one record for every CDR3 protein. The data show fewer than 150,000 distinct CDR3 sequences, around a fifth seen once. This TCR was recovered from a human donor in good health. The chain recombines TRBV29-1 with TRBJ2-1, with TRBD2 identical over 9 bases. The CDR3 coding sequence is TGCAGCGTTGCCCCTCCTCGGAGCGGGAGGAACAATGAGCAGTTCTTC. Amino acids: CSVAPPRSGRNNEQFF.